The 5 T cell receptor beta chains listed next were all sequenced from one sample in a study of CD4 and CD8 cells across lung adenocarcinoma regions. Each CDR3 protein is one row after TCRdb ran MiXCR on the PCR reads. The sample has roughly 6,500 distinct CDR3 sequences; around 48% are singletons. Material for sequencing was CD8+ T cells from the center of a lung tumor. The receptors originated from a female donor with lung adenocarcinoma. The CD4 and CD8 labels of this study may be unreliable.

This clonotype was detected only a few times. This chain uses TRBV6-1 with TRBJ1-2; D is undetermined. Germline values: CDR1 MNHNS, CDR2 SASEGT. The CDR3 runs to 12 residues. Trimming shortened V by 8 bases and J by 4 bases, and 11 bases separated the two germline ends. The CDR3 loop is CASGKQPYGYTF. CDR3 nucleotides: TGTGCCAGCGGGAAACAGCCCTATGGCTACACCTTC.

This clonotype is categorized as medium-sized. This chain joins TRBV6-1 and TRBJ1-4, with a tentative D call TRBD1 (5 bases). Deletions cut 5 bases from V and 4 bases from J, with 17 bases between. Per the germline V gene, CDR1 is MNHNS and CDR2 is SASEGT. The CDR3 has 16 residues. CDR3 DNA sequence: TGTGCCAGCAGTAAAACCACACAGGCTGGTAATGAAAAACTGTTTTTT. Translated: CASSKTTQAGNEKLFF.

V and J are TRBV10-2 and TRBJ2-1; the D gene is possibly TRBD2 (6 bases). Between the trimmed V and J ends, which lost 6 bases and 11 bases, there was a span of 17 bases. The CDR3 is 13 amino acids. Germline CDR1 and CDR2: WSHSY and SAAADI. The DNA of the CDR3 is TGCGCCAGCAGCCCTGGACTGGGCGGGAAGCAGTTCTTC. This codes for CASSPGLGGKQFF.

A note on this clonotype: Sequence at one end of the junction differs from germline and may be a read error. V and J are TRBV6-1 and TRBJ2-1, with D perhaps TRBD1 (6 bases). CDR3 length equals 15 residues. Looked up from germline, CDR1 is MNHNS and CDR2 is SASEGT. The CDR3 DNA reads TGTGCCAGGGGACGACAGGTTTTGGGCCCCGATGCGCAGTTTTTT. It is translated as CARGRQVLGPDAQFF.

This clonotype is classed as medium-sized (0.01 to 0.1%). The V gene is TRBV27, the J gene TRBJ2-5, with 11 bases fitting TRBD2. The CDR3 runs 16 residues. Looked up from germline, CDR1 is MNHEY and CDR2 is SMNVEV (reference sequence). After removal of 5 bases from V and 7 bases from J, the junction contained 12 bases not matched to a gene. CDR3 protein: CASSLLAGGSLGTQYF. In DNA form, the CDR3 reads TGTGCCAGCAGTCTTCTAGCGGGAGGTTCCCTCGGGACCCAGTACTTC.